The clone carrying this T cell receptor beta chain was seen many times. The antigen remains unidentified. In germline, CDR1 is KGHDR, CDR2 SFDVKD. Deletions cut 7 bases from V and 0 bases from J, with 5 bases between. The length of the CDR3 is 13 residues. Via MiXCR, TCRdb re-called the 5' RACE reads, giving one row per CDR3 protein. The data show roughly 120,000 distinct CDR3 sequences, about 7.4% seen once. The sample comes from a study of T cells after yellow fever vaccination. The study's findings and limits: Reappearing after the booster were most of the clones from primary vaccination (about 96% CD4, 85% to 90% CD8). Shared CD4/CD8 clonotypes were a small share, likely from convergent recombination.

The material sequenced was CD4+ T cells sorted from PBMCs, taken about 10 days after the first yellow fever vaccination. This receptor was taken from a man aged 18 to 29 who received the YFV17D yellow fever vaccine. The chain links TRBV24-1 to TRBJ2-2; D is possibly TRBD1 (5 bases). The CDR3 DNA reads TGTGCCACCAGGACAGCGAACACCGGGGAGCTGTTTTTT. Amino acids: CATRTANTGELFF.